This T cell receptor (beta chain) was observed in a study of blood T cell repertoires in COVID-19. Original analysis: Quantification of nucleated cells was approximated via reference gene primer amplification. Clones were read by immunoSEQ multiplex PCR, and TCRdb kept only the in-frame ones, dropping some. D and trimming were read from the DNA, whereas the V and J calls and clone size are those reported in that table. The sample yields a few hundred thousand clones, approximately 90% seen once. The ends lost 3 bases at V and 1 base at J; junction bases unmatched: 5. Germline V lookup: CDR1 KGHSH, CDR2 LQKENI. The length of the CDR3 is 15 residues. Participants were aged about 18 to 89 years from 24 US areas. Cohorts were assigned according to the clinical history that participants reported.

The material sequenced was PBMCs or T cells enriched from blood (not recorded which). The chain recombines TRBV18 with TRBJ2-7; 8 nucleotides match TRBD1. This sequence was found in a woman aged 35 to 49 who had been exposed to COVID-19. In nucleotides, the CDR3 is TGTGCCAGCTCACCGACAGGGGTCCTTTCCTACGAGCAGTACTTC. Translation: CASSPTGVLSYEQYF.